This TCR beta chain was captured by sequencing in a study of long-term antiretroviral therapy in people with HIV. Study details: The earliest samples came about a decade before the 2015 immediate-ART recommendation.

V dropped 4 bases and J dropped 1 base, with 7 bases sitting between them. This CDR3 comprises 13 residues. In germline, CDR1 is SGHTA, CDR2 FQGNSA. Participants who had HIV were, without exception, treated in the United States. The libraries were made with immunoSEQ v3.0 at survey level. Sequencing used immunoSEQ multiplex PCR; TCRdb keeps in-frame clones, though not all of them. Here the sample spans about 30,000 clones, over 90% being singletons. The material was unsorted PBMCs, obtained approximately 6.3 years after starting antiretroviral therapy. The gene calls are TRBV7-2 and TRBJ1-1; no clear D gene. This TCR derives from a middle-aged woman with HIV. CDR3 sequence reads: CASSSDPNTEAFF. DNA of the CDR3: TGTGCCAGCAGCTCCGACCCGAACACTGAAGCTTTCTTT.